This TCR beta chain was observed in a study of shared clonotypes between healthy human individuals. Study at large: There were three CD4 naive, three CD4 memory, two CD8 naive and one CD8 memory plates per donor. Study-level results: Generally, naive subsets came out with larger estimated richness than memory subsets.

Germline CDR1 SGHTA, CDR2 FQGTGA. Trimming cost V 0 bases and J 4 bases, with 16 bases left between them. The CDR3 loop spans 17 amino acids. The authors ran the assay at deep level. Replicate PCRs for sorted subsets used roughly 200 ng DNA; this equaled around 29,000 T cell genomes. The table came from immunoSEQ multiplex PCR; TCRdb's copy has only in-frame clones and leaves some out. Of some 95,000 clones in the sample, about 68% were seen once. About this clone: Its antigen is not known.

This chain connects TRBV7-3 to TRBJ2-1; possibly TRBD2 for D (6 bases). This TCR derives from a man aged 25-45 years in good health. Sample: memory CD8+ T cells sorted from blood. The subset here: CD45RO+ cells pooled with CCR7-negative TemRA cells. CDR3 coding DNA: TGTGCCAGCAGCTTAACGGGGGGTTCAGGACGGTACAATGAGCAGTTCTTC. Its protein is CASSLTGGSGRYNEQFF.